These 31 T cell receptor beta chains were all obtained from the same sample, sequenced in a study of beta chain features in type 1 diabetes. cDNA synthesis used the whole RNA isolate, giving expressed TCRB sequences. The repertoire was sequenced with immunoSEQ multiplex PCR; TCRdb's copy has only in-frame clones and lacks some. The data hold about 410,000 clones, with approximately 15% observed a single time. The sequenced sample consisted of naive CD4+ T cells from blood. The receptors derive from a man under 40 in good health.

V is TRBV29-1 and J is TRBJ1-4; D possibly corresponds to TRBD1 (5 bases). Trimming removed 5 bases from V and 8 bases from J, with 18 bases in between. The CDR3 length is 14 residues. CDR1 and CDR2 from the germline V gene are SQVTM and ANQGSEA. The CDR3 reads CSVRPQDGGEKLFF. Written as DNA, the CDR3 is TGCAGCGTTCGCCCCCAGGACGGGGGGGAAAAACTGTTTTTT.

Concerning this clone: In the same sample, other DNA sequences code for this CDR3. The chain employs TRBV18 and TRBJ2-2; D is uncertain. Germline values: CDR1 KGHSH, CDR2 LQKENI. The germline V and J ends were trimmed by 3 bases and 1 base, with 3 bases remaining between them. CDR3 length equals 13 residues. The CDR3 region has the DNA TGTGCCAGCTCACCGGGGAACACCGGGGAGCTGTTTTTT. Amino acids: CASSPGNTGELFF.

This clone was seen only a few times. Additional DNA sequences in this sample encode the identical CDR3. The rearrangement links TRBV9 to TRBJ2-3; 10 bases fit TRBD2. The CDR3 is made up of 14 amino acids. Germline V gene data show CDR1 as SGDLS and CDR2 as YYNGEE. Losses at the gene ends were 2 bases for V and 6 bases for J; bases not matched to a gene: 3. CDR3 in DNA: TGTGCCAGCAGCGTGCTAGCGGGAGCTGATACGCAGTATTTT. Translated, it gives CASSVLAGADTQYF.

This clone has a handful of counts. J is TRBJ1-1 and V is TRBV15, with a tentative D call TRBD1 (5 bases). Germline V gives CDR1 LNHNV, CDR2 YYDKDF (reference sequence). The CDR3 is made up of 15 amino acids. V was clipped by 3 bases and J by 4 bases, with 15 bases between them. Written as DNA, the CDR3 is TGTGCCACCAGCAGTTTGGGGGTATTGGTCACTGAAGCTTTCTTT. It codes for CATSSLGVLVTEAFF.

In this sample, this clone turned up a few times. This chain joins TRBV9 and TRBJ1-2; the D gene is possibly TRBD1 (6 bases). CDR3 length: 15 residues. Germline V gene sequence: CDR1 SGDLS, CDR2 YYNGEE. V lost 0 bases and J 2 bases, leaving 11 bases between the germline ends. The CDR3 DNA follows: TGTGCCAGCAGCGTAGGAACAGGGTCCAACTATGGCTACACCTTC. Translating it yields CASSVGTGSNYGYTF. Using reference TRBV9 and TRBJ1-2 for the parts outside the CDR3, the full variable domain is DSGVTQTPKHLITATGQRVTLRCSPRSGDLSVYWYQQSLDQGLQFLIQYYNGEERAKGNILERFSAQQFPDLHSELNLSSLELGDSALYFCASSVGTGSNYGYTFGSGTRLTVV.

This clone was seen only a few times. The rearrangement uses TRBV30 and TRBJ2-7; possibly TRBD2 for D (6 bases). There are 13 residues in the CDR3. Trimming removed 0 bases at V and 6 bases at J, with 12 bases between. Looked up from germline, CDR1 is GTSNPN and CDR2 is SVGIG (reference sequence). DNA for the CDR3: TGTGCCTGGAGTGTACGGAGGGATGGCGAGCAGTACGTC. Amino acids: CAWSVRRDGEQYV.

This clone showed up just a few times. The chain joins TRBV7-8 to TRBJ2-6, with 9 bases lining up with TRBD1. Germline V CDR1 and CDR2: SGHVS, FQNEAQ. Unmatched junction bases numbered 9, after V lost 5 bases and J lost 1 base. The CDR3 covers 18 residues. DNA for the CDR3: TGTGCCAGCAGCAGAGCCGGGACAGGGAGATCTGGGGCCAACGTCCTGACTTTC. Amino acids: CASSRAGTGRSGANVLTF.

The chain is built from TRBV7-9 and TRBJ2-5, with D perhaps matching TRBD2 (5 bases). The CDR3 sequence is 15 residues long. The V and J ends lost 5 bases and 4 bases respectively, with 17 bases between them. CDR1 is SEHNR and CDR2 is FQNEAQ in the germline V gene (reference sequence). The CDR3, as DNA: TGTGCCAGCAGCGGGAAGGGAGATAAACGAGAGACCCAGTACTTC. As protein: CASSGKGDKRETQYF.

The chain combines TRBV9 with TRBJ2-1, with D maybe TRBD2 (5 bases). The CDR3 spans 16 residues. The germline V gene encodes CDR1 SGDLS and CDR2 YYNGEE. V lost 2 bases and J lost 8, with 20 bases in between. In nucleotides, the CDR3 is TGTGCCAGCAGCGTGGGCGGAGGTAGCATTTACCATGAGCAGTTCTTC. Protein sequence: CASSVGGGSIYHEQFF.

There are a few counts of this clone. This CDR3 is also generated by other DNA sequences in the sample. The chain recombines TRBV7-2 with TRBJ1-2, with D perhaps TRBD1 (5 bases). Germline lookup yields CDR1 SGHTA and CDR2 FQGNSA. Trimming left V 5 bases short and J 8 bases short, with 12 bases between. This CDR3 is built from 12 residues. In DNA, the CDR3 is TGTGCCAGCAGCACCCAGGGTTACGGCTACACCTTC. Its translation: CASSTQGYGYTF.

In regard to this clone: The junction departs from germline at one end; a sequencing error may be responsible. This chain links TRBV2 with TRBJ1-2; D is possibly TRBD1 (5 bases). CDR1 and CDR2 (germline): SNHLY, FYNNEI. The CDR3 is 12 residues long. The CDR3 loop is CASRLGGRGPHF. The CDR3 DNA is TGTGCCAGCAGACTTGGGGGTCGTGGGCCCCACTTC.

In its sample, this clone was seen a few times. This rearrangement joins TRBV12-5 to TRBJ2-7; no firm D call. V lost 4 bases and J 3 bases, leaving 13 bases between the germline ends. The CDR3 has 14 residues. CDR1 and CDR2 from the germline V gene are LGHNT and FRNRAP. The CDR3 nucleotides are TGTGCTAGTGGTTGGGCTAGACCTCACTACGAGCAGTACGTC. Amino acids: CASGWARPHYEQYV.

In this sample, this clone turned up many times. The chain has TRBV9 and TRBJ2-6; D not certain. CDR1 SGDLS and CDR2 YYNGEE come from the germline V gene. The CDR3 length is 13 residues. V was cut by 4 bases and J by 4 bases, with 6 bases left in between. CDR3: CASSRPGANVLTF. In nucleotides, the CDR3 is TGTGCCAGCAGCCGTCCCGGGGCCAACGTCCTGACTTTC.

This chain links TRBV13 with TRBJ2-7; a weak D match, TRBD2 (5 bases). This CDR3 spans 15 amino acids. Germline values: CDR1 PRHDT, CDR2 FYEKMQ (reference sequence). Here the CDR3 reads CDHSPWDHEGYEQYV. CDR3 nucleotide sequence: TGTGACCACTCCCCTTGGGATCATGAGGGCTACGAGCAGTACGTC.

The rearrangement uses TRBV30 and TRBJ2-7; a weak D match, TRBD1 (7 bases). The CDR3 is 15 amino acids. V gave up 8 bases and J gave up 0 bases, with 20 bases separating them. CDR1 is GTSNPN, CDR2 SVGIG, per germline (reference sequence). The CDR3 reads CASGGGARSSYEQYV. Here the CDR3 DNA reads TGTGCCAGTGGAGGGGGCGCAAGGAGCTCCTACGAGCAGTACGTC.

This clone was detected a few times. This rearrangement joins TRBV7-2 to TRBJ2-1; D not certain. Trimming removed 7 bases from V and 2 bases from J, with 12 bases in between. CDR1 and CDR2 (germline): SGHTA, FQGNSA. CDR3 size: 14 residues. Here the CDR3 reads CASKMDPAYNEQFF. CDR3 DNA sequence: TGTGCCAGCAAAATGGATCCAGCCTACAATGAGCAGTTCTTC.

There are a few counts of this clone. The genes are TRBV18 and TRBJ2-1, with 7 bases aligning to TRBD2. This CDR3 is 15 amino acids long. Losses at the gene ends were 3 bases for V and 5 bases for J; bases not matched to a gene: 7. Germline V gene lookup returns CDR1 KGHSH and CDR2 LQKENI. The CDR3 bases are TGTGCCAGCTCACCGGCAATAGCGGGTCACAATGAGCAGTTCTTC. Translating gives CASSPAIAGHNEQFF.

This clone was counted a few times. V usage is TRBV15 and J usage is TRBJ1-1; D ambiguous. V gave up 6 bases and J gave up 1 base, with 15 bases separating them. The germline V gene encodes CDR1 LNHNV and CDR2 YYDKDF (reference sequence). The CDR3 has 15 amino acids. CDR3 bases: TGTGCCACCAGACTGGACCCCGCGGGGAACACTGAAGCTTTCTTT. Its translation: CATRLDPAGNTEAFF. The full variable domain, in which reference TRBV15 and TRBJ1-1 provide the parts outside the CDR3, is DAMVIQNPRYQVTQFGKPVTLSCSQTLNHNVMYWYQQKSSQAPKLLFHYYDKDFNNEADTPDNFQSRRPNTSFCFLDIRSPGLGDTAMYLCATRLDPAGNTEAFFGQGTRLTVV.

The J gene is TRBJ2-7, the V gene TRBV7-9; D is uncertain. The CDR3 runs to 14 residues. Germline CDR1 is SEHNR and CDR2 is FQNEAQ (reference sequence). V lost 4 bases and J lost 2, with 12 bases in between. CDR3: CASSSTADPYEQYF. The DNA of the CDR3 is TGTGCCAGCAGCTCCACAGCAGACCCCTACGAGCAGTACTTC.

The chain employs TRBV2 and TRBJ1-1; 8 bases map to TRBD1. The CDR3 extends over 13 amino acids. Per germline, CDR1 SNHLY and CDR2 FYNNEI. Unmatched junction bases numbered 3, after V lost 5 bases and J lost 4 bases. In nucleotides, the CDR3 is TGTGCCAGCAGTTGGGACAGGAGCACTGAAGCTTTCTTT. Amino acids: CASSWDRSTEAFF.

The J gene is TRBJ2-3, the V gene TRBV11-3; TRBD2 matches 8 bases. The germline CDR1 and CDR2 sequences are SGHNT and YENEEA. This CDR3 spans 16 amino acids. The junction had 13 bases not matched to a gene; V was cut back by 1 base and J by 10 bases. The CDR3 is CASSLGSGSPLASQYF. The DNA of the CDR3 is TGTGCCAGCAGCTTAGGGAGCGGGAGTCCCCTTGCCTCGCAGTATTTT.

This clone was picked up a small number of times. The rearrangement joins TRBV2 to TRBJ1-1; D ambiguous. Per germline, CDR1 SNHLY and CDR2 FYNNEI. The CDR3 length is 11 residues. V shed 6 bases and J shed 4 bases, with 6 bases lying between them. The CDR3 sequence: CASRVITEAFF. In nucleotides, the CDR3 is TGTGCCAGCAGGGTAATCACTGAAGCTTTCTTT.

There are a few counts of this clone. The chain carries TRBV6-5 and TRBJ2-1, with D unclear. Per the germline V gene, CDR1 is MNHEY and CDR2 is SVGAGI. V was clipped by 0 bases and J by 6 bases, with 6 bases between them. The CDR3 covers 13 residues. The CDR3, as DNA: TGTGCCAGCAGTTACTCGGGGATCAATGAGCAGTTCTTC. This sequence encodes CASSYSGINEQFF.

The chain recombines TRBV23-1 with TRBJ2-7; 8 nucleotides line up with TRBD2. TRBV23-1 is treated as an ORF (open reading frame) with a function not yet certain. The CDR3 sequence is 12 residues long. With 10 bases clipped from V and 4 bases from J, the junction kept 6 bases outside the gene matches. The CDR3 loop reads CAKRGGMYEQYF. In DNA form, the CDR3 reads TGCGCCAAACGGGGGGGCATGTACGAGCAGTACTTC.

The CDR3 spells CASSAIAGAQETQYF. In DNA, the CDR3 is TGTGCCAGCAGCGCGATAGCGGGGGCCCAAGAGACCCAGTACTTC. The J gene is TRBJ2-5, the V gene TRBV9; 9 positions agree with TRBD2. The CDR3 has 15 residues. The germline V gene has CDR1 SGDLS and CDR2 YYNGEE. V shed 3 bases, J shed 1 base, and the junction held 4 bases outside the gene matches.

Comment on this clone: Other nucleotide sequences in the sample specify the same CDR3. The V call is TRBV7-9, the J call TRBJ2-3; D uncertain. This CDR3 has 13 residues. Germline V gene sequence: CDR1 SEHNR, CDR2 FQNEAQ (reference sequence). V was shortened by 1 base and J by 4 bases, with 6 bases between the two germline ends. The CDR3 nucleotides are TGTGCCAGCAGCTTAGAAGGCTCAGATACGCAGTATTTT. This encodes CASSLEGSDTQYF.

In its sample, this clone was seen a few times. This CDR3 reads CASGALTWSSPLHF. DNA of the CDR3: TGTGCCAGCGGGGCGCTTACTTGGAGTTCACCCCTCCACTTT. V and J are TRBV7-2 and TRBJ1-6; weak D call: TRBD1 (5 bases). Germline values: CDR1 SGHTA, CDR2 FQGNSA. Trimming removed 8 bases from V and 9 bases from J, with 17 bases in between. This CDR3 region has 14 residues.

This clone has just a few counts. The chain has TRBV9 and TRBJ1-2, with a tentative D call TRBD1 (6 bases). The V end lost 1 base, the J end lost 11 bases, and 12 bases lay between the germline ends. The CDR3 is made up of 12 amino acids. Germline V gene data show CDR1 as SGDLS and CDR2 as YYNGEE. The CDR3 DNA reads TGTGCCAGCAGCGTATTCAGGGGCCCATACACCTTC. This encodes CASSVFRGPYTF.

J is TRBJ2-7 and V is TRBV5-1; D remains ambiguous. This CDR3 is built from 16 residues. V was shortened by 0 bases and J by 1 base, with 14 bases between the two germline ends. Germline loops: CDR1 SGHRS, CDR2 YFSETQ. The CDR3 sequence: CASSLAYIFTSYEQYV. DNA for the CDR3: TGCGCCAGCAGCTTGGCATACATTTTTACATCCTACGAGCAGTACGTC.

The V and J genes are TRBV27 and TRBJ2-3; D is uncertain. Trimming took 3 bases from V and 4 from J, leaving 8 bases between them. Germline loops: CDR1 MNHEY, CDR2 SMNVEV (reference sequence). The CDR3 sequence is 13 residues long. This CDR3 reads CASSLLNPDTQYF. CDR3 bases: TGTGCCAGCAGTTTGCTCAACCCAGATACGCAGTATTTT.

This clone was observed a few times. V is TRBV5-1 and J is TRBJ2-1; D gene unclear. Germline-derived CDR1 and CDR2 are SGHRS and YFSETQ. This CDR3 has 15 residues. Trimming removed 1 base from V and 6 bases from J, with 14 bases in between. CDR3 in amino acids: CASSLLPGSGNEQFF. Written as DNA, the CDR3 is TGCGCCAGCAGCTTGTTGCCCGGGTCTGGCAATGAGCAGTTCTTC.